The 4 T cell receptor beta chains below were found in one sample sequenced in a study of tumor-infiltrating lymphocytes in primary liver carcinoma. Synthesis of TCR beta cDNA was carried out from about 500 ng total RNA with a constant-region primer. Construction of TCR beta libraries relied on three successive nested multiplex PCR rounds employing slightly modified ARM-PCR. The first two PCR rounds used TRBV1-TRBV30 forward primers with a C-beta reverse primer, roughly 11 cycles each. TCRdb reprocessed the multiplex PCR reads via MiXCR and lists one record per CDR3 protein. The table shows about 54,000 distinct CDR3 sequences, with 60% to 75% occurring only once. Unsorted bulk tissue of about 17-32 mg yielded co-extracted RNA and DNA. Source material: liver tumor tissue from sampling region 2. Specified subset: tumor region T2, inferior pole. The receptors were sampled from a man aged 35 to 55 with primary liver carcinoma and hepatitis B virus infection.

J is TRBJ2-3 and V is TRBV28; TRBD2 agrees at 7 bases. This CDR3 is 13 amino acids long. The J segment lost 4 bases and the V segment lost 6 bases, leaving 4 bases of the junction unmatched. Germline CDR1 and CDR2: MDHEN and SYDVKM. The CDR3 protein is CASSSAGADTQYF. The CDR3 nucleotides are TGTGCCAGCAGCTCGGCGGGGGCAGATACGCAGTATTTT.

The chain links TRBV10-3 to TRBJ1-2; TRBD1 is a possible D gene (5 bases). Trimming left V 0 bases short and J 4 bases short, with 21 bases between. The germline V gene encodes CDR1 ENHRY and CDR2 SYGVKD. The CDR3 is 18 residues long. The CDR3 bases are TGTGCCATCAGTGAGTCCGGACACAGATCGGCTACTAGCTATGGCTACACCTTC. Its translation: CAISESGHRSATSYGYTF.

This clonotype was detected a few times. The rearrangement joins TRBV9 to TRBJ2-3; 11 bases map to TRBD1. The ends lost 2 bases at V and 3 bases at J; junction bases unmatched: 5. Germline assignment: CDR1 SGDLS and CDR2 YYNGEE. This CDR3 region has 16 residues. The chain's CDR3 is CASSVLGTGGTDTQYF. In DNA form, the CDR3 reads TGTGCCAGCAGCGTTCTCGGGACAGGGGGGACAGATACGCAGTATTTT.

V and J are TRBV6-5 and TRBJ1-2; D remains unclear. The germline V gene has CDR1 MNHEY and CDR2 SVGAGI. The CDR3 is 12 amino acids. The CDR3 nucleotides read TGTACCAACAGTTCGGGCGGCTATGGCTACACCTTC. This sequence encodes CTNSSGGYGYTF.